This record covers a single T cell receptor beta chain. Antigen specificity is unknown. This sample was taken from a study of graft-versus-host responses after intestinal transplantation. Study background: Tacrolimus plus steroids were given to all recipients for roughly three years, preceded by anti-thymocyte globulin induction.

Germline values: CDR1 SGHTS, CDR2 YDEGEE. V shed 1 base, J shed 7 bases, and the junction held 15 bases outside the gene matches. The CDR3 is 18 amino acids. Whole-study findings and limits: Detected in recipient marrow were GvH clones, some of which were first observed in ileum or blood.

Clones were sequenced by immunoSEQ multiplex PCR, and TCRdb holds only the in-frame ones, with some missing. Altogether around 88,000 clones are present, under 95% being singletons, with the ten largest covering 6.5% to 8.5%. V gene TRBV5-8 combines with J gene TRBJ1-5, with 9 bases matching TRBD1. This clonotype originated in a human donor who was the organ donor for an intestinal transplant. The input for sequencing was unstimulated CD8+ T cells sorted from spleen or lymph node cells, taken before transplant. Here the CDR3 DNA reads TGTGCCAGCAGCTTGTGGACCCACGGGACAGGGTTCCAGCAGCCCCAGCATTTT. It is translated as CASSLWTHGTGFQQPQHF.